The clone carrying this T cell receptor (beta chain) was recorded at least ten times. Germline loops: CDR1 SGHRS, CDR2 YFSETQ. V was clipped by 3 bases and J by 5 bases; unmatched bases: 7. This CDR3 has 14 amino acids. First-strand cDNA relied on TRAV- and TRBV-specific primers spanning alpha and beta chains. TCRs were amplified for roughly 20 PCR cycles with a constant-region primer and V-primer adapter. In TCRdb, the reads were re-called with MiXCR into one record per CDR3 protein. The sample consists of almost 45,000 distinct CDR3 sequences, 25% to 30% of them appearing once. The data stem from a study of low-dose radiotherapy and immunotherapy resistance in tumors. Described time point: after trial treatment. Stated treatment: LDRT plus nivolumab, ipilimumab, low-dose cyclophosphamide and aspirin (RACIN trial). Treatment of the donors consisted of nivolumab and ipilimumab (plus aspirin, low-dose cyclophosphamide and low-dose radiotherapy). Advanced solid tumors lacking tumor-infiltrating lymphocytes characterized eligible patients.

Sequencing was performed on PBMCs, taken after low-dose radiotherapy plus immunotherapy. The rearrangement joins TRBV5-1 to TRBJ2-7; TRBD2 agrees at 8 bases. This clonotype was sampled from a male donor with prostate cancer. As DNA, the CDR3 is TGCGCCAGCAGCTCCGGACTAGCCCCCCACGAGCAGTACTTC. It yields the protein CASSSGLAPHEQYF.